This entry describes one T cell receptor (beta chain). Its antigen remains unknown. Subjects with ophthalmopathy showed a Clinical Activity Score no lower than 3, a NOSPECS grade no lower than 4, and a duration shorter than 3 months. This CDR3 region has 15 residues. The germline V gene has CDR1 SGHRS and CDR2 YFSETQ. Germline trimming cut 0 bases from V and 1 base from J; bases unmatched to any gene: 3. Regions amplified from RNA transcripts were the TCR beta CDR3 regions. Researchers ran a first-round RT-PCR on the TCR CDR3 using the HTBI primer set. TCRdb re-called the multiplex PCR reads through MiXCR, storing one row per CDR3 protein. Of 530,000 or so distinct CDR3 sequences in the sample, around 22% were seen once. This sample is part of a study of T cells in Graves' hyperthyroidism and ophthalmopathy. General observations from the study: Ophthalmopathy prediction by the model preceded onset by a median about 6 months.

The sample comprised blood. This chain connects TRBV5-1 to TRBJ2-5, with 7 bases matching TRBD2. The clonotype was recovered from a woman in her 30s with Graves' ophthalmopathy. In DNA, the CDR3 is TGCGCCAGCAGCTTGGAGTGGGGGGGCCAAGAGACCCAGTACTTC. Amino acid sequence: CASSLEWGGQETQYF.